This TCR beta chain was documented in a study of blood T cell repertoires in COVID-19. The wider study: From the United States, Italy and Spain came samples of acute and convalescent COVID-19.

Patients of the Seattle cohort, enrolled during active infection, were followed longitudinally. Authors' methods: How many nucleated cells were present was estimated from reference gene primer amplification. This table comes from immunoSEQ multiplex PCR, and its TCRdb copy is limited to in-frame clones, with some not included. That table furnishes V, J and clone size, whereas the DNA furnished D and trimming. The sample has around 82,000 clones; roughly 90% are singletons. The CDR3 spans 14 residues. Germline V lookup: CDR1 SNHLY, CDR2 FYNNEI. J was trimmed by 6 bases and V by 10 bases; bases with no gene match: 7.

The chain links TRBV2 to TRBJ1-6; TRBD1 matches at 9 bases. This TCR came from a man older than 75 with COVID-19, enrolled during active disease. Sequencing was carried out using peripheral blood. CDR3 DNA: TGTGCCACCATACAGGGGGCAGTTAATTCACCCCTCCACTTT. It is translated as CATIQGAVNSPLHF.